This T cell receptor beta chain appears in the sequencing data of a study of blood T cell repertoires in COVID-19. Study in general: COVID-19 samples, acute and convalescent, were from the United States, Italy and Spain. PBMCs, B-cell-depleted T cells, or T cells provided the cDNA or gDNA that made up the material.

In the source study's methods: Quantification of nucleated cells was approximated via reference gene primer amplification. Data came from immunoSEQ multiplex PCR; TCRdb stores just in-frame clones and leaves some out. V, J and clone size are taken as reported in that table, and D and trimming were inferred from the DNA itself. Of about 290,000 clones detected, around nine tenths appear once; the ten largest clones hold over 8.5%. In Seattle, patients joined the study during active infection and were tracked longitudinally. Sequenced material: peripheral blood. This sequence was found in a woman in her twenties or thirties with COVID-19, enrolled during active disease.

CDR3 DNA sequence: TGTGCCAGCAGCCTTACTCCACAGCCCGCTGGAAACACCATATATTTT. Protein: CASSLTPQPAGNTIYF. V gene TRBV27 combines with J gene TRBJ1-3; unclear D gene. The length of the CDR3 is 16 residues. Germline-derived CDR1 and CDR2 are MNHEY and SMNVEV (reference sequence). Trimming cost V 6 bases and J 2 bases, with 17 bases left between them.